A selection of T cell receptor beta chains follows, all from one sample in a study of beta chain features in type 1 diabetes. Measured with immunoSEQ multiplex PCR; TCRdb has only the in-frame clones, and not every one. The sample lists about half a million clones, 9.5% to 12% occurring once. Material for sequencing was naive CD4+ T cells from blood. The origin of the receptors is a woman aged 18-29 years in good health. The CDR3 runs from the conserved cysteine through the conserved F or W. A D gene is named only where the DNA matches it firmly. The size entry is marked missing in some rows and otherwise reads once, few, many or a size class.

D: NA
V: TRBV7-9
size: few
J: TRBJ2-1
DNA: TGTGCCAGCAGCTTAGTCCTAGCCAGTTTCGGTGAGCAGTTCTTC
CDR3: CASSLVLASFGEQFF

D: TRBD2
V: TRBV5-1
size: few
J: TRBJ2-5
DNA: TGCGCCAGCAGCTTACGGGGGGGCCAAGAGACCCAGTACTTC
CDR3: CASSLRGGQETQYF

D: TRBD1
V: TRBV27
size: few
J: TRBJ1-5
DNA: TGTGCCAGCAGGCGGAACAGGGGTTTGGGACAGCCCCAGCATTTT
CDR3: CASRRNRGLGQPQHF

D: NA
V: TRBV5-1
size: few
J: TRBJ2-7
DNA: TGCGCCAGCACCCGGGGGGCCGGGACCTACGAGCAGTACTTC
CDR3: CASTRGAGTYEQYF

D: NA
V: TRBV5-1
size: NA
J: TRBJ2-5
DNA: TGCGCCAGCAGCTTGGCCGCCCCCGGGGAGACCCAGTACTTC
CDR3: CASSLAAPGETQYF

D: NA
V: TRBV11-3
size: few
J: TRBJ2-3
DNA: TGTGCCAGCGAAGGCACAGATACGCAGTATTTT
CDR3: CASEGTDTQYF

D: NA
V: TRBV4-3
size: few
J: TRBJ2-2
DNA: TGCGCCAGCAGGGCTATCCTTGCCGGGGAGCTGTTTTTT
CDR3: CASRAILAGELFF

D: TRBD1
V: TRBV29-1
size: few
J: TRBJ1-2
DNA: TGCAGCGTTGAAGGTAGAGGACAGGGGAACTATGGCTACACCTTC
CDR3: CSVEGRGQGNYGYTF

D: NA
V: TRBV7-2
size: few
J: TRBJ2-2
DNA: TGTGCCAGCAGCTTATTAGGGCCCACCGGGGAGCTGTTTTTT
CDR3: CASSLLGPTGELFF

D: NA
V: TRBV29-1
size: few
J: TRBJ2-7
DNA: TGCAGCGTTGGTGCAGACTCCTACGAGCAGTACTTC
CDR3: CSVGADSYEQYF

D: NA
V: TRBV4-3
size: NA
J: TRBJ1-3
DNA: TGCGCCAGCAGCCAAGACTTCACGAGCTCTGGAAACACCATATATTTT
CDR3: CASSQDFTSSGNTIYF

D: NA
V: TRBV7-2
size: NA
J: TRBJ2-5
DNA: TGTGCCAGCAGCTTAGTAGAGTGGGAGACCCAGTACTTC
CDR3: CASSLVEWETQYF

D: NA
V: TRBV5-1
size: few
J: TRBJ2-5
DNA: TGCGCCAGCAATAGCCAGGGCACCCAAGAGACCCAGTACTTC
CDR3: CASNSQGTQETQYF

D: NA
V: TRBV20-1
size: few
J: TRBJ2-7
DNA: TGCAGTGCTGCTCAGGGGAACGAGCAGTACTTC
CDR3: CSAAQGNEQYF

D: NA
V: TRBV18
size: NA
J: TRBJ2-1
DNA: TGTGCCAGCTCGCTTACAGGGATCCCCAATGAGCAGTTCTTC
CDR3: CASSLTGIPNEQFF

D: NA
V: TRBV20-1
size: NA
J: TRBJ2-1
DNA: TGCAGTGCGAGCAGGGAGAATGAGCAGTTCTTC
CDR3: CSASRENEQFF

D: NA
V: TRBV4-3
size: NA
J: TRBJ1-5
DNA: TGCGCCAGCTCTTCGGGGGTTTCTCAGCCCCAGCATTTT
CDR3: CASSSGVSQPQHF

D: NA
V: TRBV9
size: NA
J: TRBJ1-1
DNA: TGTGCCAGCAGCGTAGGTCTTATGAGTTCGACTGAAGCTTTCTTT
CDR3: CASSVGLMSSTEAFF

D: TRBD1
V: TRBV18
size: few
J: TRBJ2-1
DNA: TGTGCCAGCTCACCGCACAGGGGAAACAATGAGCAGTTCTTC
CDR3: CASSPHRGNNEQFF

D: NA
V: TRBV9
size: NA
J: TRBJ2-2
DNA: TGTGCCAGCAGCGTTAGGGGGACCACCGGGGAGCTGTTTTTT
CDR3: CASSVRGTTGELFF

D: TRBD2
V: TRBV4-3
size: few
J: TRBJ2-3
DNA: TGCGCCAGCAGCCAAGCCCCTAGCGGGGGGGCCGAAGATACGCAGTATTTT
CDR3: CASSQAPSGGAEDTQYF

D: TRBD1
V: TRBV30
size: NA
J: TRBJ1-5
DNA: TGTGCCTGGAGTGTGGACAGGTCTTCTGTGGCCAATCAGCCCCAGCATTTT
CDR3: CAWSVDRSSVANQPQHF

D: NA
V: TRBV7-2
size: NA
J: TRBJ1-4
DNA: TGTGCCAGCAGCATCACCCGGGAGGAAAAACTGTTTTTT
CDR3: CASSITREEKLFF

D: NA
V: TRBV6-1
size: NA
J: TRBJ1-5
DNA: TGTGCCAGCAGGGAGGGTCGGATTAGCAATCAGCCCCAGCATTTT
CDR3: CASREGRISNQPQHF

D: TRBD2
V: TRBV7-6
size: few
J: TRBJ2-7
DNA: TGTGCCAGCAGCTTGGGACTAGCGGGAGAGTACGAGCAGTACTTC
CDR3: CASSLGLAGEYEQYF